This T cell receptor beta chain emerged from a study of T cells in Graves' hyperthyroidism and ophthalmopathy. This clonotype was seen more than once but under ten times. Researchers amplified the TCR beta CDR3 regions from RNA transcripts. Initially, a first-round RT-PCR of the TCR CDR3 employed the HTBI primer set. Via MiXCR, TCRdb re-called the multiplex PCR reads, giving one row per CDR3 protein. In the table there are hundreds of thousands of distinct CDR3 sequences, about 15% of which are singletons. CDR1 is GTSNPN and CDR2 is SVGIG in the germline V gene (reference sequence). J gave up 4 bases and V 3 bases, and 5 bases lay outside the gene matches. The CDR3 totals 13 residues.

This clonotype was sampled from a woman between 35 and 50 years old with Graves' ophthalmopathy. What was sequenced was blood. The J gene is TRBJ2-7, the V gene TRBV30, with 8 bases that match TRBD2. The CDR3 sequence: CAWRLRGGYEQYF. The DNA of the CDR3 is TGTGCCTGGAGGTTACGGGGGGGGTACGAGCAGTACTTC.